This T cell receptor beta chain is from a study of CD8 T cells in ankylosing spondylitis. Findings of the study overall: Relatively scarce in peripheral blood, disease-linked clones were CD8+.

This clonotype occurred once. Its target is unknown. Construction of TCR beta libraries was performed using quantitative 5'-RACE with molecular barcodes. TCRdb fed the 5' RACE reads into MiXCR, producing one record per CDR3 protein. The repertoire holds around 280,000 distinct CDR3 sequences, with 20% as singletons. The sequence was obtained from a male donor with ankylosing spondylitis or in good health (not recorded which). Sequences were obtained from blood, either unsorted or a sorted T cell fraction (not recorded which).

The CDR3 reads CASSPDGAGTRTDTQYF. Here the CDR3 DNA reads TGCGCCAGCAGCCCCGACGGTGCTGGGACACGGACAGATACGCAGTATTTT. The rearrangement uses TRBV5-1 and TRBJ2-3; maybe TRBD1 (6 bases). The V end was cut by 4 bases, the J end by 3 bases, with 21 bases between. Germline CDR1 is SGHRS and CDR2 is YFSETQ. The CDR3 is 17 amino acids.